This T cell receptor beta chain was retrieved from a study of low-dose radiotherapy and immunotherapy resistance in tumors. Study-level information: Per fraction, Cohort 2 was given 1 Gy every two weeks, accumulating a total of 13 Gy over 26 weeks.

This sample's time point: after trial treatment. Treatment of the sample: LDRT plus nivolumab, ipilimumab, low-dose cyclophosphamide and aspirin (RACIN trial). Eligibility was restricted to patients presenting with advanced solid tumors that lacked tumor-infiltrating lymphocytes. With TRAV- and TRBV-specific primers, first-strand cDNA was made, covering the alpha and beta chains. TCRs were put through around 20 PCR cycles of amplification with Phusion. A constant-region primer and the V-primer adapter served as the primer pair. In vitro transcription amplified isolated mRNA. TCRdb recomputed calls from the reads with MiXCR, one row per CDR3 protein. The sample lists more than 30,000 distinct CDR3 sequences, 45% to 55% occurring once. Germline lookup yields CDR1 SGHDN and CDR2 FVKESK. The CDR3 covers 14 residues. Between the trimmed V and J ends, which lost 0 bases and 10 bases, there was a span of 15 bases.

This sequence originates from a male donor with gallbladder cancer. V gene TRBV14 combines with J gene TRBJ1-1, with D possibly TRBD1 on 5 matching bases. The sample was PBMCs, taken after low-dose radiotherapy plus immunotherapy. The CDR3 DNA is TGTGCCAGCAGCCAAGAATTGAACGGGGCTGTAGCTTTCTTT. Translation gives CASSQELNGAVAFF.